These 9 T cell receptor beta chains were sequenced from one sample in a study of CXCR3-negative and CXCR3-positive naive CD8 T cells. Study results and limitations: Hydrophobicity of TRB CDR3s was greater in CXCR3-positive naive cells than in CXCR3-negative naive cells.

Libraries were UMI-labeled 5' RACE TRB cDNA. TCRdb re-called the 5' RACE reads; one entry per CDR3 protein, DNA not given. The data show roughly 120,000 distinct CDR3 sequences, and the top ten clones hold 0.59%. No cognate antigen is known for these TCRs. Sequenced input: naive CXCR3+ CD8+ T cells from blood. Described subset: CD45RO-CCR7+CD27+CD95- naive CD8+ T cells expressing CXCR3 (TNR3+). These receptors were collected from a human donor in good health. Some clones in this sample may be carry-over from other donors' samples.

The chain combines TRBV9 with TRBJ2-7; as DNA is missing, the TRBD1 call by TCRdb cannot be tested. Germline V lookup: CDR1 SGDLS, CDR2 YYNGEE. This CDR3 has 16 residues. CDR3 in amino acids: CASSPSQGVMSDGQYF.

The chain's CDR3 is CSVLRGEGTGSYNEQFF. The chain carries TRBV29-1 and TRBJ2-1; the D gene TCRdb calls, TRBD1, cannot be checked with no DNA. The CDR3 sequence is 17 residues long. Germline V gene sequence: CDR1 SQVTM, CDR2 ANQGSEA.

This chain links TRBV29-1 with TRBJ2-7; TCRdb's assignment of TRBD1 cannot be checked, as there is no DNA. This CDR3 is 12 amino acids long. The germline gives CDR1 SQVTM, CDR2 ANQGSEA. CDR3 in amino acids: CSVAEGAHEQYF.

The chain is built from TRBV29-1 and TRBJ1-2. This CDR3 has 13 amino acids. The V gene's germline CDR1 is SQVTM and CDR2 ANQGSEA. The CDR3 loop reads CSVDSEGDYGYTF. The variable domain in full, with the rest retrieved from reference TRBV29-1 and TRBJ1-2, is SAVISQKPSRDICQRGTSLTIQCQVDSQVTMMFWYRQQPGQSLTLIATANQGSEATYESGFVIDKFPISRPNLTFSTLTVSNMSPEDSSIYLCSVDSEGDYGYTFGSGTRLTVV.

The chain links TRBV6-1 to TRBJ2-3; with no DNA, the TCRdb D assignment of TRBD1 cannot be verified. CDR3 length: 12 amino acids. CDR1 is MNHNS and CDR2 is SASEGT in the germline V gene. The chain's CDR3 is CASTGRTDTQYF.

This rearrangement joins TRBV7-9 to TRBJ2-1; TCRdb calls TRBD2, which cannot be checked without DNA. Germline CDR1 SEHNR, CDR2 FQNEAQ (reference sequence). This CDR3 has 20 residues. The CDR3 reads CASSLIEPKSAGELGSEQFF.

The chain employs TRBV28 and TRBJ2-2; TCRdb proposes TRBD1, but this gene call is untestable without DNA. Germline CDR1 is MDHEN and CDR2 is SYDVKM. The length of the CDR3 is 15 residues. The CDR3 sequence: CASSPRTGRSGELFF.

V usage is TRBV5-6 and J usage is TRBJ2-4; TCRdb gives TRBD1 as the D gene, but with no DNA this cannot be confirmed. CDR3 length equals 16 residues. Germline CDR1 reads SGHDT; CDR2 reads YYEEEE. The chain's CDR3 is CASSLVRGGPKNIQYF.

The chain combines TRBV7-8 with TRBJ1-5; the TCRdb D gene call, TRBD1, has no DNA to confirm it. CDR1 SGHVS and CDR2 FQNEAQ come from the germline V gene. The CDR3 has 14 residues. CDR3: CASRLTGLGQPQHF.